Shown below are 10 T cell receptor beta chains from a single sample sequenced in a study of blood T cells in healthy people across ages. For the second PCR, which ran for roughly 7 to 11 cycles, a sample-barcoded 5' primer and a J-beta primer mix were used. TCRdb processed the 5' RACE reads anew with MiXCR; each CDR3 protein has one entry. The sample lists over 950,000 distinct CDR3 sequences, 35% to 40% occurring once. The material sequenced was blood. The receptors derive from a man younger than 35 in good health.

Turning to this clonotype: A read error may account for a junction end that differs from germline. The chain joins TRBV27 to TRBJ1-2; D might be TRBD1 (6 bases). Germline V gene data show CDR1 as MNHEY and CDR2 as SMNVEV (reference sequence). This CDR3 is 16 amino acids long. CDR3 region: CANSLQLEQGRNGYTF. The CDR3 region has the DNA TGTGCCAACAGTTTACAACTGGAGCAGGGGAGGAATGGCTACACCTTC.

A note on this clonotype: It may be a read error: a sequence one base away is much more abundant. The chain joins TRBV7-2 to TRBJ1-1; D unresolved. CDR3 size: 11 residues. Germline V gene lookup returns CDR1 SGHTA and CDR2 FQGNSA. CDR3 protein: CAGSYLTEAFF. The CDR3 DNA reads as TGTGCCGGCAGCTACCTCACTGAAGCTTTCTTT.

In its sample, this clonotype was seen a few times. The chain joins TRBV5-1 to TRBJ2-2, with a tentative D call TRBD1 (6 bases). CDR3 size: 15 residues. V was pared by 0 bases and J by 3 bases, with 9 bases between. Looked up from germline, CDR1 is SGHRS and CDR2 is YFSETQ. This CDR3 is CASSLGYRDTGELFF. The CDR3 nucleotides are TGCGCCAGCAGCTTGGGATACAGGGACACCGGGGAGCTGTTTTTT.

The V and J genes are TRBV4-3 and TRBJ2-5; no firm D call. The tail of the sequence fits TRBJ2-4 better, so the J call may be wrong. The length of the CDR3 is 15 residues. CDR1 is LGHNA, CDR2 YSLEER, per germline. The CDR3 sequence: CASSLTAVGSNIQYF. The CDR3 DNA reads TGCGCCAGCAGCCTGACCGCTGTAGGTTCGAACATTCAGTACTTC.

This rearrangement joins TRBV2 to TRBJ1-2; D not resolved. V was shortened by 4 bases and J by 5 bases, with 17 bases between the two germline ends. The CDR3 spans 15 residues. Germline assignment: CDR1 SNHLY and CDR2 FYNNEI. Written as DNA, the CDR3 is TGTGCCAGCAGTGTTAAAGACGGGCGAATATATGGCTACACCTTC. Its protein is CASSVKDGRIYGYTF.

The chain employs TRBV20-1 and TRBJ1-5, with a possible D match to TRBD1 (6 bases). CDR3 length equals 13 residues. V dropped 1 base and J dropped 5 bases, with 9 bases sitting between them. Germline V gene sequence: CDR1 DFQATT, CDR2 SNEGSKA (reference sequence). CDR3 in DNA: TGCAGTGCTAGAGGCAGGGGAGATCAGCCCCAGCATTTT. Amino acid sequence: CSARGRGDQPQHF.

The DNA for the CDR3 is TGCAGTGCTAGAGGGACTACACTCCGAGAGACCCAGTACTTC. Translated, it gives CSARGTTLRETQYF. The chain recombines TRBV20-1 with TRBJ2-7; possible D gene TRBD2, 6 bases. The DNA end favors TRBJ2-5, so the J call may be wrong. The CDR3 has 14 residues. Germline CDR1 is DFQATT and CDR2 is SNEGSKA (reference sequence).

V usage is TRBV7-3 and J usage is TRBJ1-1; D unresolved. Germline CDR1 SGHTA, CDR2 FQGTGA. The CDR3 is 15 residues long. V was trimmed by 1 base and J by 4 bases, leaving 13 bases between them. The CDR3 DNA is TGTGCCAGCAGCTTAAGTCCCCAGGTACGCACTGAAGCTTTCTTT. It translates to CASSLSPQVRTEAFF.

The chain is built from TRBV4-1 and TRBJ1-2; D possibly corresponds to TRBD1 (5 bases). This CDR3 comprises 16 residues. The V and J ends lost 4 bases and 4 bases respectively, with 19 bases between them. In germline, CDR1 is MGHRA, CDR2 YSYEKL. CDR3 bases: TGCGCCAGCAGCCCGCGGGAAGGGGAGAATAGCTATGGCTACACCTTC. Translated, it gives CASSPREGENSYGYTF.

This clonotype appeared once. A read error may produce the germline difference seen at one junction end. The chain has TRBV11-1 and TRBJ1-5, with D perhaps TRBD1 (6 bases). Germline loops: CDR1 SGHAT, CDR2 FQDESV (reference sequence). The CDR3 length is 14 residues. CDR3 sequence: CTSSFSGDNQPQHF. CDR3 bases: TGTACCAGCAGCTTTTCAGGGGACAATCAGCCCCAGCATTTT.